These 31 T cell receptor beta chains were all obtained from the same sample, sequenced in a study of blood T cell repertoires in COVID-19. Assay: immunoSEQ multiplex PCR; the TCRdb copy retains only in-frame clones and omits some. This repertoire shows 120,000 or so clones, less than 90% found once; its top ten account for around 4.2%. Sequenced input: PBMCs or T cells enriched from blood (not recorded which). These TCRs come from a woman aged 25 to 39 who had recovered from COVID-19.

This clone appeared a single time. The V call is TRBV7-9, the J call TRBJ1-1; 8 bases are a match to TRBD1. Germline V gives CDR1 SEHNR, CDR2 FQNEAQ (reference sequence). This CDR3 is built from 14 residues. Unmatched junction bases numbered 2, after V lost 4 bases and J lost 1 base. CDR3 residues: CASSYQGANTEAFF. The CDR3 nucleotides read TGTGCCAGCAGCTACCAGGGGGCGAACACTGAAGCTTTCTTT.

The V call is TRBV5-1, the J call TRBJ1-1; no reliable D call. The V and J ends lost 0 bases and 1 base respectively, with 7 bases between them. Germline CDR1 SGHRS, CDR2 YFSETQ. The CDR3 consists of 14 residues. Here the CDR3 reads CASSLAVRNTEAFF. The CDR3 DNA reads TGCGCCAGCAGCTTGGCGGTGAGGAACACTGAAGCTTTCTTT.

A single count supports this clone. The chain is built from TRBV11-2 and TRBJ2-7, with 8 bases that match TRBD2. V lost 5 bases to trimming and J lost 0 bases; unmatched junction nucleotides: 12. Looked up from germline, CDR1 is SGHAT and CDR2 is FQNNGV. The CDR3 is made up of 17 amino acids. CDR3 protein: CASSPIRTSRDSYEQYF. The DNA of the CDR3 is TGTGCCAGCAGCCCCATTAGGACTAGCAGAGACTCCTACGAGCAGTACTTC.

The chain couples TRBV4-1 to TRBJ2-1; 10 bases match TRBD1. In germline, CDR1 is MGHRA, CDR2 YSYEKL. The ends lost 2 bases at V and 4 bases at J; junction bases unmatched: 8. The CDR3 spans 17 residues. CDR3: CASSQTAGQGGYNEQFF. CDR3 in DNA: TGCGCCAGCAGCCAAACCGCCGGACAGGGGGGGTACAATGAGCAGTTCTTC.

This clone was seen just once. The V call is TRBV18, the J call TRBJ1-4; D remains unclear. The germline V and J ends were trimmed by 3 bases and 8 bases, with 19 bases remaining between them. Looked up from germline, CDR1 is KGHSH and CDR2 is LQKENI. There are 16 residues in the CDR3. The CDR3 spells CASSPLGIAGGEKLFF. The DNA for the CDR3 is TGTGCCAGCTCACCCCTGGGAATTGCCGGAGGAGAAAAACTGTTTTTT.

J is TRBJ1-2 and V is TRBV7-9; the D is unclear. The germline V gene has CDR1 SEHNR and CDR2 FQNEAQ (reference sequence). The CDR3 consists of 11 residues. Trimming removed 5 bases at V and 10 bases at J, with 11 bases between. The DNA of the CDR3 is TGTGCCAGCAGCCCACTAACTTTCTACACCTTC. Amino acid sequence: CASSPLTFYTF.

The rearrangement uses TRBV6-2 or TRBV6-3 and TRBJ2-7, with D tentatively TRBD2 (5 bases). CDR3 length equals 15 residues. CDR1 is MNHEY and CDR2 is SVGEGT in the germline V gene. V lost 0 bases to trimming and J lost 0 bases, with 9 bases between them. The CDR3: CASSYSGESSYEQYF. The DNA for the CDR3 is TGTGCCAGCAGTTACTCGGGAGAAAGCTCCTACGAGCAGTACTTC.

The rearrangement joins TRBV7-3 to TRBJ1-1; unclear D gene. V dropped 6 bases and J dropped 5 bases, with 13 bases sitting between them. The CDR3 extends over 13 amino acids. Per the germline V gene, CDR1 is SGHTA and CDR2 is FQGTGA. This chain's CDR3 is CASSSRRGTEAFF. The CDR3, as DNA: TGTGCCAGCAGTTCCCGTCGGGGAACTGAAGCTTTCTTT.

The genes are TRBV28 and TRBJ2-5; 7 bases match TRBD1. Trimming took 3 bases from V and 3 from J; bases not matched to a gene: 13. From germline, CDR1 is MDHEN and CDR2 SYDVKM. The CDR3 length is 17 residues. DNA of the CDR3: TGTGCCAGCAGTTTGCTGAGAGGACAGGTCCCAAAAGAGACCCAGTACTTC. It encodes CASSLLRGQVPKETQYF. Combining the CDR3 with reference TRBV28 and TRBJ2-5 gives the whole variable domain DVKVTQSSRYLVKRTGEKVFLECVQDMDHENMFWYRQDPGLGLRLIYFSYDVKMKEKGDIPEGYSVSREKKERFSLILESASTNQTSMYLCASSLLRGQVPKETQYFGPGTRLLVL.

The chain uses TRBV29-1 and TRBJ1-1; the D is unclear. CDR3 length equals 14 residues. Germline assignment: CDR1 SQVTM and CDR2 ANQGSEA. Trimming shortened V by 2 bases and J by 5 bases, and 15 bases separated the two germline ends. The CDR3 is CSVEPQWGGTEAFF. The CDR3 DNA reads TGCAGCGTTGAACCCCAGTGGGGAGGAACTGAAGCTTTCTTT. Complete variable domain (other parts from reference TRBV29-1 and TRBJ1-1): SAVISQKPSRDICQRGTSLTIQCQVDSQVTMMFWYRQQPGQSLTLIATANQGSEATYESGFVIDKFPISRPNLTFSTLTVSNMSPEDSSIYLCSVEPQWGGTEAFFGQGTRLTVV.

This sequence joins TRBV5-6 and TRBJ1-5; D ambiguous. The CDR3 runs 15 residues. V was pared by 0 bases and J by 3 bases, with 10 bases between. Germline CDR1 SGHDT, CDR2 YYEEEE. In nucleotides, the CDR3 is TGTGCCAGCAGCTTGGGTCGGGGTCTCAATCAGCCCCAGCATTTT. As protein: CASSLGRGLNQPQHF.

The rearrangement uses TRBV7-8 and TRBJ2-1, with 7 bases that match TRBD2. The germline CDR1 and CDR2 sequences are SGHVS and FQNEAQ. V lost 5 bases to trimming and J lost 8 bases; unmatched junction nucleotides: 9. The CDR3 runs 14 residues. CDR3 sequence: CASSRGWGRDEQFF. CDR3 bases: TGTGCCAGCAGCCGAGGTTGGGGGAGGGATGAGCAGTTCTTC.

This chain connects TRBV6-2 or TRBV6-3 to TRBJ1-5; D is undetermined. V was cut by 5 bases and J by 7 bases, with 21 bases left in between. Germline V gene lookup returns CDR1 MNHEY and CDR2 SVGEGT. The CDR3 runs to 16 residues. The CDR3 protein is CASSHQIRGGSQPQHF. The CDR3 region has the DNA TGTGCCAGCAGTCACCAGATACGCGGCGGAAGCCAGCCCCAGCATTTT.

This clone was detected once. The chain uses TRBV19 and TRBJ1-4; 10 bases fit TRBD1. The CDR3 length is 17 residues. Unmatched junction bases numbered 7, after V lost 6 bases and J lost 0 bases. The V gene's germline CDR1 is LNHDA and CDR2 SQIVND (reference sequence). CDR3 DNA: TGTGCCAGTAGGACCGGGACAGGGGATGCAACTAATGAAAAACTGTTTTTT. Encoded protein: CASRTGTGDATNEKLFF. The variable domain in full, with the rest retrieved from reference TRBV19 and TRBJ1-4, is DGGITQSPKYLFRKEGQNVTLSCEQNLNHDAMYWYRQDPGQGLRLIYYSQIVNDFQKGDIAEGYSVSREKKESFPLTVTSAQKNPTAFYLCASRTGTGDATNEKLFFGSGTQLSVL.

The rearrangement joins TRBV19 to TRBJ1-1; 8 nucleotides line up with TRBD1. CDR1 and CDR2 (germline): LNHDA, SQIVND (reference sequence). There are 16 residues in the CDR3. V lost 3 bases to trimming and J lost 0 bases; unmatched junction nucleotides: 6. The CDR3 DNA is TGTGCCAGTAGTATGGACAGGGAGAGCATGAACACTGAAGCTTTCTTT. Its protein product is CASSMDRESMNTEAFF.

This rearrangement joins TRBV14 to TRBJ1-2, with 9 bases aligning to TRBD1. This CDR3 is 14 amino acids long. From germline, CDR1 is SGHDN and CDR2 FVKESK. Trimming cost V 4 bases and J 7 bases; bases outside gene matches: 7. DNA for the CDR3: TGTGCCAGCAGCCCCGGGACAGGGAATCTTGGCTACACCTTC. Protein: CASSPGTGNLGYTF.

The chain combines TRBV28 with TRBJ1-6; maybe TRBD1 (5 bases). CDR1 is MDHEN and CDR2 is SYDVKM in the germline V gene. CDR3 length: 15 amino acids. Trimming stripped 2 bases from V and 4 bases from J, with 9 bases between. CDR3 residues: CASSLRQQYNSPLHF. The CDR3 DNA reads TGTGCCAGCAGTTTAAGACAGCAGTATAATTCACCCCTCCACTTT.

The chain couples TRBV4-3 to TRBJ2-4; D perhaps matches TRBD1 (6 bases). This CDR3 is 14 amino acids long. Trimming cost V 0 bases and J 7 bases, with 10 bases left between them. CDR1 and CDR2 (germline): LGHNA, YSLEER. The CDR3 nucleotides are TGCGCCAGCAGCCAAGACGCGCAGGGGAACATTCAGTACTTC. Its protein is CASSQDAQGNIQYF.

The gene calls are TRBV4-3 and TRBJ2-7; a weak D match, TRBD2 (6 bases). The V gene's germline CDR1 is LGHNA and CDR2 YSLEER. With 0 bases removed from V and 6 bases from J, the gap between germline ends came to 15 bases. The CDR3 extends over 15 amino acids. The CDR3 bases are TGCGCCAGCAGCCAAGATCTGAGGGAGGTATCCGAGCAGTACTTC. This sequence encodes CASSQDLREVSEQYF.

This chain joins TRBV7-3 and TRBJ2-6; D gene uncertain. The V gene lost 2 bases and the J gene lost 0 bases, with 8 bases spanning the gap. CDR3 length equals 16 residues. Germline V CDR1 and CDR2: SGHTA, FQGTGA. Written as DNA, the CDR3 is TGTGCCAGCAGCTTATCCCGGAGCTCTGGGGCCAACGTCCTGACTTTC. Translating gives CASSLSRSSGANVLTF.

The J gene is TRBJ1-1, the V gene TRBV4-3; tentatively, D is TRBD1 (5 bases). V lost 4 bases and J lost 1, with 10 bases in between. From germline, CDR1 is LGHNA and CDR2 YSLEER. This CDR3 spans 14 amino acids. The CDR3 DNA sequence: TGCGCCAGCAGCCCCTTGGGGGGGAACACTGAAGCTTTCTTT. Its translation is CASSPLGGNTEAFF.

The chain joins TRBV4-2 to TRBJ2-1; a weak D match, TRBD2 (5 bases). This CDR3 spans 16 amino acids. Trimming cost V 1 base and J 4 bases, with 14 bases left between them. Germline CDR1 is LGHNA and CDR2 is YNFKEQ. CDR3 DNA sequence: TGTGCCAGCAGCCAAGGCGGTGAAGCGGCGTACAATGAGCAGTTCTTC. It is translated as CASSQGGEAAYNEQFF.

This clone was seen at least ten times. V is TRBV4-3 and J is TRBJ2-7; D is unclear. CDR1 is LGHNA and CDR2 is YSLEER in the germline V gene. V lost 0 bases, J lost 6 bases, and 24 bases lay in between. The CDR3 sequence is 18 residues long. CDR3 DNA sequence: TGCGCCAGCAGCCAAGATGTCCCCTCCGTGTCGAGCCTTGGCGAGCAGTACTTC. Translation gives CASSQDVPSVSSLGEQYF.

J is TRBJ1-3 and V is TRBV2; TRBD1 is a possible D gene (5 bases). Germline V lookup: CDR1 SNHLY, CDR2 FYNNEI. The V end lost 8 bases, the J end lost 0 bases, and 14 bases lay between the germline ends. The CDR3 has 15 amino acids. The CDR3 DNA is TGTGCCAGCGGACGGCAGGGAACCTCTGGAAACACCATATATTTT. It is translated as CASGRQGTSGNTIYF.

A single count supports this clone. The chain joins TRBV5-1 to TRBJ1-4, with 7 bases aligning to TRBD1. The germline gives CDR1 SGHRS, CDR2 YFSETQ. The CDR3 totals 15 residues. The V gene end was trimmed by 3 bases and the J gene end by 5 bases; junction bases not matched to a gene: 7. This CDR3 is CASSSRTGSNEKLFF. The CDR3 DNA follows: TGCGCCAGCAGCTCAAGGACAGGCTCCAATGAAAAACTGTTTTTT.

V gene TRBV7-3 combines with J gene TRBJ1-5; D is ambiguous. Germline V gene sequence: CDR1 SGHTA, CDR2 FQGTGA. The ends were cut back, 1 base at V and 4 bases at J, with 5 bases in the middle. The CDR3 has 13 residues. In DNA form, the CDR3 reads TGTGCCAGCAGCTTAAGTTCAAATCAGCCCCAGCATTTT. It yields the protein CASSLSSNQPQHF.

Only one count was recorded for this clone. Written as DNA, the CDR3 is TGTGCCAGCTCAGTTTCCGTCCGCAATGAGCAGTTCTTC. Protein product: CASSVSVRNEQFF. The J gene is TRBJ2-1, the V gene TRBV28; D gene unclear. Trimming stripped 8 bases from V and 6 bases from J, with 14 bases between. CDR1 MDHEN and CDR2 SYDVKM come from the germline V gene. The CDR3 sequence is 13 residues long.

The chain couples TRBV21-1 to TRBJ2-3; no DNA check was done on the table's D call, TRBD2. TRBV21-1 is designated a pseudogene. The CDR3 totals 17 residues. As DNA, the CDR3 is TGTGCCAGCAGCAAAGTCCGGACTCGTGGCAGCACAGATACGCAGTATTTT. This sequence encodes CASSKVRTRGSTDTQYF.

This chain uses TRBV6-1 with TRBJ2-3; D gene unclear. This CDR3 region has 16 residues. Germline CDR1 is MNHNS and CDR2 is SASEGT. The V end lost 1 base, the J end lost 2 bases, and 13 bases lay between the germline ends. The CDR3 bases are TGTGCCAGCAGTGAAGAAATGACACAGCACACAGATACGCAGTATTTT. This gives the protein CASSEEMTQHTDTQYF.

The chain is built from TRBV5-5 and TRBJ2-5, with TRBD2 as a possible D gene (5 bases). The CDR3 runs to 15 residues. CDR1 is SGHKS and CDR2 is YYEKEE in the germline V gene (reference sequence). Trimming cost V 4 bases and J 1 base, with 14 bases left between them. The CDR3 DNA sequence: TGTGCCAGCAGCCCGCTGTGGAGCGGCCAAGAGACCCAGTACTTC. Encoded protein: CASSPLWSGQETQYF.

V gene TRBV7-9 combines with J gene TRBJ2-7; 9 bases agree with TRBD1. V lost 3 bases and J lost 3; bases outside the gene matches: 6. The CDR3 consists of 15 residues. Looked up from germline, CDR1 is SEHNR and CDR2 is FQNEAQ (reference sequence). As DNA, the CDR3 is TGTGCCAGCAGCTTGGTGGGGACAGGGTACTACGAGCAGTACTTC. This encodes CASSLVGTGYYEQYF.